A selection of T cell receptor beta chains follows, all from one sample in a study of T-cell reconstitution after alpha-beta-depleted transplantation in children. TCRdb reprocessed the PCR reads via MiXCR and lists one record per CDR3 protein. Of approximately 980,000 distinct CDR3 sequences in the sample, about 29% were seen once. The sample was PBMCs, mostly from graft donor cells, taken 360 days after TCRalphabeta/CD19-depleted stem cell transplant. All receptors come from a boy in the first two years of life who had a stem cell transplant for SCID, so the T cells may come from the graft donor. Each CDR3 is given with its conserved first and last residue. D genes are given only for firm matches. Size values are once, few and many counts, or a class for expanded clones, and some rows have none.

abundance	j_gene	v_gene	d_gene	CDR3aa	CDR3nt
-	TRBJ2-5	TRBV14	TRBD2	CASSRRLAGGKETQYF	TGTGCCAGCAGCCGGCGACTAGCGGGGGGAAAAGAGACCCAGTACTTC
-	TRBJ2-4	TRBV6-1	-	CASSLTVGFLGTLKNIQYF	TGTGCCAGCAGTCTAACCGTGGGTTTCCTGGGGACCCTCAAAAACATTCAGTACTTC
few	TRBJ2-7	TRBV20-1	-	CSARRGSGGIYEQYF	TGCAGTGCTAGGAGGGGGTCCGGGGGGATCTACGAGCAGTACTTC
few	TRBJ2-3	TRBV20-1	-	CSARDLGDHTDTQYF	TGCAGTGCTAGAGATCTGGGGGACCACACAGATACGCAGTATTTT
few	TRBJ1-5	TRBV19	-	CASSIRVSNQPQHF	TGTGCCAGTAGTATTCGGGTTAGCAATCAGCCCCAGCATTTT
few	TRBJ1-1	TRBV7-2	-	CASSKQGNTEAFF	TGTGCCAGCAGTAAACAGGGGAACACTGAAGCTTTCTTT
-	TRBJ2-5	TRBV5-1	TRBD1	CASSQPRGPETQYF	TGCGCCAGCAGCCAGCCCAGGGGGCCAGAGACCCAGTACTTC
-	TRBJ1-5	TRBV11-2	-	CASSHVRGGNSNQPQHF	TGTGCCAGCAGCCACGTCAGGGGCGGGAATAGCAATCAGCCCCAGCATTTT
few	TRBJ2-3	TRBV14	TRBD2	CASLAAGASKQYF	TGTGCCAGCCTTGCAGCGGGGGCCAGCAAGCAGTATTTT
-	TRBJ2-5	TRBV2	TRBD2	CASKVSGSGNQETQYF	TGTGCCAGCAAAGTCAGTGGTAGCGGGAACCAAGAAACCCAGTACTTC
few	TRBJ2-7	TRBV30	TRBD1	CAWSADRGRYEQYF	TGTGCCTGGAGTGCCGACAGGGGTAGGTACGAGCAGTACTTC